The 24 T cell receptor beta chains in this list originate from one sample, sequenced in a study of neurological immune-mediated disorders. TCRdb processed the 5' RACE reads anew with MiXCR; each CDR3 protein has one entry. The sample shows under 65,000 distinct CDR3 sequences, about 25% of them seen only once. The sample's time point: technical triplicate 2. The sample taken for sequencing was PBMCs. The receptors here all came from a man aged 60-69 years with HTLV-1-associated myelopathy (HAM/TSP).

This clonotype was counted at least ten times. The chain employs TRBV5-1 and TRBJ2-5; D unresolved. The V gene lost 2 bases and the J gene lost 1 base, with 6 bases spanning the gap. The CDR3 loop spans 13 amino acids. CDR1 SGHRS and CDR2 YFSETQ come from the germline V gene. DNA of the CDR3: TGCGCCAGCAGCTTTGAGGCCCAAGAGACCCAGTACTTC. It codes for CASSFEAQETQYF.

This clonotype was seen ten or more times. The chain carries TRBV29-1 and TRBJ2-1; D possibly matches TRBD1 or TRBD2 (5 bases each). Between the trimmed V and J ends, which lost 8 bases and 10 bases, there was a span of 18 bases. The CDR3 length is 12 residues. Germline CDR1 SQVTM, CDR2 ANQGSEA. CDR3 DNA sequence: TGCAGCATCCGGGACCCGCTAATAGAGCAGTTCTTC. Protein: CSIRDPLIEQFF.

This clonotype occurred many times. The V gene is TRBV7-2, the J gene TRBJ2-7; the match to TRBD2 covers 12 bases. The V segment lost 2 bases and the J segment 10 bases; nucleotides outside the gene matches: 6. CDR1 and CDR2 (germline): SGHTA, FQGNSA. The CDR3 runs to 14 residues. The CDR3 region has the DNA TGTGCCAGCAGCTTATTACTAGCGGGGGGTCAACAGTACTTC. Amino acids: CASSLLLAGGQQYF.

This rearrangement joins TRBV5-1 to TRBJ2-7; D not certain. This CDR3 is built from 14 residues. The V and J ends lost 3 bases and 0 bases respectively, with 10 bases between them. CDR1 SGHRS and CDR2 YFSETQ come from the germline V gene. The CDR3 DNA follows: TGCGCCAGCAGCTCCAGCTGGCTCTCCTACGAGCAGTACTTC. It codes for CASSSSWLSYEQYF.

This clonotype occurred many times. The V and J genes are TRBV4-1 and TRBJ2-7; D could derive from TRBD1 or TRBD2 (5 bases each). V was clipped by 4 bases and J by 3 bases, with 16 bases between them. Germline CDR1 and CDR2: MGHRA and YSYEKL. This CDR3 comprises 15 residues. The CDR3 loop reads CASSPALVGGYEQYF. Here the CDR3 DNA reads TGCGCCAGCAGCCCCGCCTTGGTTGGGGGCTACGAGCAGTACTTC.

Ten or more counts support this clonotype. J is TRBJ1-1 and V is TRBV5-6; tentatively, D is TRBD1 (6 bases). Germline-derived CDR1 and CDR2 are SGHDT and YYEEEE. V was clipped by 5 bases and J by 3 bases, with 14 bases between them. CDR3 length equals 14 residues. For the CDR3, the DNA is TGTGCCAGCAGGGTGTCGGGGGCGTACACTGAAGCTTTCTTT. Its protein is CASRVSGAYTEAFF.

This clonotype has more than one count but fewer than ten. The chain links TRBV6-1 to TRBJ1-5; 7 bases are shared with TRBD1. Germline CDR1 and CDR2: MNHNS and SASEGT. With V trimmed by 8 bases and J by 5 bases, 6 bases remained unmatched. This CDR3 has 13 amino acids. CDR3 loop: CASEGASDQPQHF. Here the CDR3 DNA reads TGTGCCAGCGAGGGGGCGAGCGATCAGCCCCAGCATTTT.

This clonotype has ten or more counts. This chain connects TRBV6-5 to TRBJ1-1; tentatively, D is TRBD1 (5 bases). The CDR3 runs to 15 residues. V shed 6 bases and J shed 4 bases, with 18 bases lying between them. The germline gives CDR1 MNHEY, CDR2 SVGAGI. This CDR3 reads CASSPSFDGGTEAFF. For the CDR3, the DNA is TGTGCCAGCAGCCCCTCCTTCGACGGGGGCACTGAAGCTTTCTTT.

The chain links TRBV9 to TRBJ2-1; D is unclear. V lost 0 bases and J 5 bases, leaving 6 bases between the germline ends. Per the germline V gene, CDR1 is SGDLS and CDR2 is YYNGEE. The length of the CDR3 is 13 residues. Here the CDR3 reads CASSVGSNNEQFF. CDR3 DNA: TGTGCCAGCAGCGTAGGTTCGAACAATGAGCAGTTCTTC.

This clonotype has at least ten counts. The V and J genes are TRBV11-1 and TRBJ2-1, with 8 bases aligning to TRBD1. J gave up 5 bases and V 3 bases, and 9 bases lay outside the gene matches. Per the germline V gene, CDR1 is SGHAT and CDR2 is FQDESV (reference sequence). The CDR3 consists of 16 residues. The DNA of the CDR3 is TGTGCCAGCAGCTTGCTGGGGCAGGGGGCGGACAATGAGCAGTTCTTC. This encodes CASSLLGQGADNEQFF.

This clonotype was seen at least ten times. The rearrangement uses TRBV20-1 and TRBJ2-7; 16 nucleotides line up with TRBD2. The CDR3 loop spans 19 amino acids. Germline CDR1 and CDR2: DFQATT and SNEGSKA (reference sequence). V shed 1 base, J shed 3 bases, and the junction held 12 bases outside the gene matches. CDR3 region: CSARGRGLAGGPLFYEQYF. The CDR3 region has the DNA TGCAGTGCTAGAGGGAGGGGACTAGCGGGAGGGCCACTTTTCTACGAGCAGTACTTC.

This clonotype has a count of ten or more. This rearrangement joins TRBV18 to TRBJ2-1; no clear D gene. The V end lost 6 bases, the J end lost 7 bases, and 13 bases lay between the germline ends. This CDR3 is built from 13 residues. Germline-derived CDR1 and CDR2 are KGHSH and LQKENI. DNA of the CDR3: TGTGCCAGCTCTCTTCACCGGGCAAATGAGCAGTTCTTC. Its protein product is CASSLHRANEQFF.

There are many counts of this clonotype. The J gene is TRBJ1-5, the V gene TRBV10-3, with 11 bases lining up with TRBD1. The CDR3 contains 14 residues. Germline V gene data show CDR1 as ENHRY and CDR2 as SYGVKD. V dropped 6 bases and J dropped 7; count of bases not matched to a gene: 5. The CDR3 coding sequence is TGTGCCATCAGCGGGACAGGGGGGTACCAGCCCCAGCATTTT. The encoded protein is CAISGTGGYQPQHF.

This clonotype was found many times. The CDR3 DNA reads as TGTGCCAGCAGCCAAGAGGGCAGGGTCAACGAGCAGTACTTC. This translates into CASSQEGRVNEQYF. The chain combines TRBV3-1 with TRBJ2-7, with D maybe TRBD1 (5 bases). CDR3 length equals 14 residues. The germline V and J ends were trimmed by 0 bases and 5 bases, with 11 bases remaining between them. Germline V gene sequence: CDR1 LGHDT, CDR2 YNNKEL (reference sequence).

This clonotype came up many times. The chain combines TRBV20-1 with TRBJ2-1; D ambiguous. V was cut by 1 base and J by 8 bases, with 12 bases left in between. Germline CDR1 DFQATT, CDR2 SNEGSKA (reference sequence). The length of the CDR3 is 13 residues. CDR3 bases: TGCAGTGCTAGAGCCCCTGGAGCGTATGAGCAGTTCTTC. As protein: CSARAPGAYEQFF.

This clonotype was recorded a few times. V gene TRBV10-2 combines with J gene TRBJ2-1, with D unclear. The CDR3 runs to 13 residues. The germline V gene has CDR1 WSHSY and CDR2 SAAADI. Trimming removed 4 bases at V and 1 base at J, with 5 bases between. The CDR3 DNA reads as TGCGCCAGCAGTGGAGTTTCCTACAATGAGCAGTTCTTC. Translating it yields CASSGVSYNEQFF.

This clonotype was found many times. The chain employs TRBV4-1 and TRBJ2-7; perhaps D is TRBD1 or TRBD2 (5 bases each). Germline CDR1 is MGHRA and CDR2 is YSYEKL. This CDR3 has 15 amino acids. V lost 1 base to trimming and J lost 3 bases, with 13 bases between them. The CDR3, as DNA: TGCGCCAGCAGCCAAGTCAGAGGGACCCTCTACGAGCAGTACTTC. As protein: CASSQVRGTLYEQYF.

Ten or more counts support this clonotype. The CDR3 DNA reads TGCAGTGCTCCTCAGACCTACAATGAGCAGTTCTTC. The encoded protein is CSAPQTYNEQFF. The chain combines TRBV20-1 with TRBJ2-1; no clear D gene. V was clipped by 5 bases and J by 2 bases, with 7 bases between them. Germline V gene sequence: CDR1 DFQATT, CDR2 SNEGSKA (reference sequence). The CDR3 spans 12 residues.

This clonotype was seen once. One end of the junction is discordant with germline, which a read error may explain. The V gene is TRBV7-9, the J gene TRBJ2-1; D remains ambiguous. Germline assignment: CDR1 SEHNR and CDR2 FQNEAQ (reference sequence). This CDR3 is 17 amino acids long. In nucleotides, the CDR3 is TGTGCCAGCAGCTTAGTTTCCGGAGCTCCAACATACAATGGGCAGTTCTTC. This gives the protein CASSLVSGAPTYNGQFF.

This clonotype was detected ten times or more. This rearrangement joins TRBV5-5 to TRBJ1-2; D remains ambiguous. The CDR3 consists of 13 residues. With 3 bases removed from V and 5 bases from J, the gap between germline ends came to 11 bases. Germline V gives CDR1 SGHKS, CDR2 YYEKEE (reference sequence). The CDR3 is CASSSQDPYGYTF. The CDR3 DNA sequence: TGTGCCAGCAGCTCTCAGGACCCGTATGGCTACACCTTC.

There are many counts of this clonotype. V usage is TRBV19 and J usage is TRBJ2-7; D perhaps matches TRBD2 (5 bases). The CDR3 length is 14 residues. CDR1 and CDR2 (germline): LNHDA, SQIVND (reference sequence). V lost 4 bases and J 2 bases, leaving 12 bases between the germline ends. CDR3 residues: CASSSGPRAYEQYF. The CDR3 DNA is TGTGCCAGTAGTAGTGGACCGAGGGCCTACGAGCAGTACTTC.

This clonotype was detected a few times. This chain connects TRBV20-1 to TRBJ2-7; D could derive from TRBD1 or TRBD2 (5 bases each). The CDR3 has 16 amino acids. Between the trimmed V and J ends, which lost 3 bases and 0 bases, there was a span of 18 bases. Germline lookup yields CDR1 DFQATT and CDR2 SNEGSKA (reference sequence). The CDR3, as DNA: TGCAGTGCTAGCCAGGGCGGGTGGCTCAGCTCCTACGAGCAGTACTTC. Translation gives CSASQGGWLSSYEQYF.

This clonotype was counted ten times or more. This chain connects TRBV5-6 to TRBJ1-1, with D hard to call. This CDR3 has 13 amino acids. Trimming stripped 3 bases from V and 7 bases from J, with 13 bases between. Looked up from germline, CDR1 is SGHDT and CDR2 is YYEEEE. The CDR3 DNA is TGTGCCAGCAGCTCCTGGCCTGGCCTTGAAGCTTTCTTT. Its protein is CASSSWPGLEAFF.

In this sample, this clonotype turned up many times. The CDR3 region is CASSQEISSRVYIQYF. As DNA, the CDR3 is TGCGCCAGCAGCCAGGAGATTTCTTCCCGGGTATACATTCAGTACTTC. The rearrangement joins TRBV4-1 to TRBJ2-4; the D is unclear. V was trimmed by 3 bases and J by 8 bases, leaving 20 bases between them. The CDR3 runs to 16 residues. The V gene's germline CDR1 is MGHRA and CDR2 YSYEKL.